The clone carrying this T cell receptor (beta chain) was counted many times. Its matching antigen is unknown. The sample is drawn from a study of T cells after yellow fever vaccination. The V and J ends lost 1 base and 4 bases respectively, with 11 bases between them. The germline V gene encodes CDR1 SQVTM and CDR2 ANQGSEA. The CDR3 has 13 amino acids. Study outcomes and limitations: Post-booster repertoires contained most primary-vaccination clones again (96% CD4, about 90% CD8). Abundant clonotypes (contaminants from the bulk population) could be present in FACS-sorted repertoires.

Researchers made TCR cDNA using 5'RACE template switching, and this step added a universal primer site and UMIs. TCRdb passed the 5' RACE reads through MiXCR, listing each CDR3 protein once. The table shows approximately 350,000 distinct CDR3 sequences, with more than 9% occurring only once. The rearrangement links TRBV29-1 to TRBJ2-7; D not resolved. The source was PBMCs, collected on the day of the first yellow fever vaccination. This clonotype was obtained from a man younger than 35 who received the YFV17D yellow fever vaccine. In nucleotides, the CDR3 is TGCAGCGTTGAAGTTTTCGACGGTTACGAGCAGTACTTC. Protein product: CSVEVFDGYEQYF.